These 29 T cell receptor beta chains share one sample of origin, sequenced in a study of T cells in Graves' hyperthyroidism and ophthalmopathy. Template material for amplifying TCR beta CDR3 regions consisted of RNA transcripts. Researchers ran a first-round RT-PCR on the TCR CDR3 using the HTBI primer set. TCRdb reprocessed the multiplex PCR reads via MiXCR and lists one record per CDR3 protein. This sample has approximately 400,000 distinct CDR3 sequences, with 15% to 19% found just once. Material for sequencing was blood. Receptors originate from a young woman with Graves' hyperthyroidism.

This clonotype appeared many times. The V and J genes are TRBV6-2 or TRBV6-3 and TRBJ2-3; TRBD2 matches at 7 bases. The CDR3 extends over 16 amino acids. The junction had 6 bases not matched to a gene; V was cut back by 3 bases and J by 0 bases. CDR1 and CDR2 from the germline V gene are MNHEY and SVGEGT. Here the CDR3 reads CASSYDRGVSTDTQYF. The CDR3, as DNA: TGTGCCAGCAGTTATGACCGGGGGGTAAGCACAGATACGCAGTATTTT.

This clonotype came up a few times. This chain uses TRBV6-5 with TRBJ2-7; D is undetermined. Germline V gives CDR1 MNHEY, CDR2 SVGAGI. With 4 bases removed from V and 3 bases from J, the gap between germline ends came to 13 bases. This CDR3 has 14 amino acids. The CDR3 protein is CASSFSSPRYEQYF. The CDR3 DNA sequence: TGTGCCAGCAGTTTCTCGAGCCCGCGCTACGAGCAGTACTTC.

This chain joins TRBV18 and TRBJ2-2; D perhaps matches TRBD2 (6 bases). V was cut by 6 bases and J by 6 bases, with 20 bases left in between. The germline CDR1 and CDR2 sequences are KGHSH and LQKENI. The CDR3 totals 16 residues. The CDR3 protein is CASSNPGRGPAGELFF. The CDR3 region has the DNA TGTGCCAGCTCGAATCCGGGGCGGGGTCCGGCCGGGGAGCTGTTTTTT.

This clonotype was counted at least ten times. The J gene is TRBJ1-2, the V gene TRBV7-9; D is uncertain. Germline V gene lookup returns CDR1 SEHNR and CDR2 FQNEAQ (reference sequence). The CDR3 spans 14 residues. Trimming pared 0 bases from V and 1 base from J, leaving 6 bases between. CDR3: CASSLAGFNYGYTF. CDR3 coding DNA: TGTGCCAGCAGCTTAGCCGGTTTTAACTATGGCTACACCTTC.

This clonotype has at least ten counts. Here the CDR3 DNA reads TGTGCCAGCAGTTACAGGGGGGGTGAAGCTTTCTTT. Translating gives CASSYRGGEAFF. The rearrangement joins TRBV6-1 to TRBJ1-1; 8 bases line up with TRBD1. The CDR3 runs to 12 residues. Germline lookup yields CDR1 MNHNS and CDR2 SASEGT. The junction had 3 bases not matched to a gene; V was cut back by 5 bases and J by 7 bases.

This clonotype has ten or more counts. This chain joins TRBV2 and TRBJ2-5; TRBD2 agrees at 7 bases. From germline, CDR1 is SNHLY and CDR2 FYNNEI. This CDR3 contains 13 residues. Germline trimming cut 7 bases from V and 3 bases from J; bases unmatched to any gene: 5. CDR3 bases: TGTGCCAGCAACCGAGCGGGGAAAGAGACCCAGTACTTC. Its protein is CASNRAGKETQYF. Drawing the rest from reference TRBV2 and TRBJ2-5, the complete variable domain is EPEVTQTPSHQVTQMGQEVILRCVPISNHLYFYWYRQILGQKVEFLVSFYNNEISEKSEIFDDQFSVERPDGSNFTLKIRSTKLEDSAMYFCASNRAGKETQYFGPGTRLLVL.

V usage is TRBV4-2 and J usage is TRBJ2-1; D is uncertain. This CDR3 spans 14 amino acids. Germline V gene lookup returns CDR1 LGHNA and CDR2 YNFKEQ. V was shortened by 3 bases and J by 9 bases, with 15 bases between the two germline ends. As DNA, the CDR3 is TGTGCCAGCAGCCACCCCATGGCCGATGGTGAGCAGTTCTTC. It encodes CASSHPMADGEQFF.

This clonotype has ten or more counts. J is TRBJ1-2 and V is TRBV6-1; possible D gene TRBD1, 5 bases. CDR3 length: 14 residues. Germline assignment: CDR1 MNHNS and CDR2 SASEGT. Trimming removed 3 bases at V and 4 bases at J, with 12 bases between. This CDR3 reads CASSEGGESYGYTF. The CDR3 DNA sequence: TGTGCCAGCAGTGAGGGGGGGGAGAGCTATGGCTACACCTTC.

This clonotype came up a few times. V gene TRBV30 combines with J gene TRBJ2-4, with TRBD1 matching 7 bases. Germline CDR1 and CDR2: GTSNPN and SVGIG (reference sequence). The length of the CDR3 is 14 residues. With 4 bases clipped from V and 6 bases from J, the junction kept 9 bases outside the gene matches. The CDR3 sequence is CAWIPQGSGNIQYF. CDR3 sequence (DNA): TGTGCCTGGATTCCACAGGGGTCCGGAAACATTCAGTACTTC. The variable domain in full, completed from reference TRBV30 and TRBJ2-4, reads SQTIHQWPATLVQPVGSPLSLECTVEGTSNPNLYWYRQAAGRGLQLLFYSVGIGQISSEVPQNLSASRPQDRQFILSSKKLLLSDSGFYLCAWIPQGSGNIQYFGAGTRLSVL.

The chain joins TRBV7-9 to TRBJ2-1; 8 nucleotides agree with TRBD2. Unmatched junction bases numbered 9, after V lost 6 bases and J lost 2 bases. The CDR3 contains 16 residues. Germline lookup yields CDR1 SEHNR and CDR2 FQNEAQ (reference sequence). The CDR3 is CASRYSGSSPYNEQFF. The CDR3 coding sequence is TGTGCCAGCAGATACAGCGGGAGTAGCCCCTACAATGAGCAGTTCTTC.

This clonotype was counted at least ten times. Here the CDR3 DNA reads TGTGCCAGCAGTCCGGGCGGGGGTCTAACAGATACGCAGTATTTT. Protein: CASSPGGGLTDTQYF. This chain uses TRBV28 with TRBJ2-3; 7 bases line up with TRBD2. The CDR3 consists of 15 residues. Trimming cost V 5 bases and J 3 bases; bases outside gene matches: 8. Germline V lookup: CDR1 MDHEN, CDR2 SYDVKM.

The rearrangement joins TRBV4-1 to TRBJ1-3, with TRBD1 as a possible D gene (6 bases). This CDR3 has 16 residues. The germline V and J ends were trimmed by 5 bases and 0 bases, with 14 bases remaining between them. Looked up from germline, CDR1 is MGHRA and CDR2 is YSYEKL. The CDR3, as DNA: TGCGCCAGCAGCGAGTCGGACAGTATCTCTGGAAACACCATATATTTT. It encodes CASSESDSISGNTIYF.

This clonotype was picked up many times. The chain carries TRBV20-1 and TRBJ2-7, with 8 nucleotides matching TRBD1. CDR3 length equals 15 residues. The V gene end was trimmed by 5 bases and the J gene end by 0 bases; junction bases not matched to a gene: 9. CDR1 and CDR2 (germline): DFQATT, SNEGSKA (reference sequence). CDR3 sequence (DNA): TGCAGTGCTCGTTTTAGGACAGGGAACTCCTACGAGCAGTACTTC. Protein product: CSARFRTGNSYEQYF.

The chain combines TRBV29-1 with TRBJ2-1; 8 nucleotides line up with TRBD1. CDR1 is SQVTM and CDR2 is ANQGSEA in the germline V gene. The CDR3 contains 13 residues. The trim removed 6 bases at V and 8 bases at J, leaving 9 bases unmatched. CDR3 sequence: CSVHRGTGDEQFF. The CDR3 region has the DNA TGCAGCGTCCACAGGGGGACCGGGGATGAGCAGTTCTTC.

Remarks on this clonotype: This may come from a read error, since a much larger clone is one base off. The V and J genes are TRBV6-1 and TRBJ1-2; TRBD1 matches at 9 bases. V was pared by 7 bases and J by 3 bases, with 6 bases of the junction left unmatched. The CDR3 length is 14 residues. The germline V gene encodes CDR1 MNHNS and CDR2 SASEGT. The CDR3 DNA reads TGTGCCAGCAAGGGGGGGACAGGGCACTATGGCTACACCTTC. Translation: CASKGGTGHYGYTF.

In this sample, this clonotype turned up many times. This chain joins TRBV29-1 and TRBJ1-2; D is perhaps TRBD1 (5 bases). Between the trimmed V and J ends, which lost 7 bases and 1 base, there was a span of 10 bases. Germline CDR1 SQVTM, CDR2 ANQGSEA. This CDR3 region has 12 residues. The CDR3 DNA sequence: TGCAGCGCCAAGACAGATAACTATGGCTACACCTTC. It yields the protein CSAKTDNYGYTF.

This clonotype was found a few times. The chain carries TRBV19 and TRBJ2-7; 10 bases are a match to TRBD2. This CDR3 region has 16 residues. V trimming: 3 bases; J trimming: 4 bases; junction bases outside the gene matches: 9. Germline values: CDR1 LNHDA, CDR2 SQIVND (reference sequence). DNA for the CDR3: TGTGCCAGTAGTATCTATTCCGGGACTAGCGTTTACGAGCAGTACTTC. Translating it yields CASSIYSGTSVYEQYF. Complete variable domain (other parts from reference TRBV19 and TRBJ2-7): DGGITQSPKYLFRKEGQNVTLSCEQNLNHDAMYWYRQDPGQGLRLIYYSQIVNDFQKGDIAEGYSVSREKKESFPLTVTSAQKNPTAFYLCASSIYSGTSVYEQYFGPGTRLTVT.

The V gene is TRBV5-1, the J gene TRBJ2-3; 7 bases are a match to TRBD1. V dropped 4 bases and J dropped 13; count of bases not matched to a gene: 18. Germline V gene data show CDR1 as SGHRS and CDR2 as YFSETQ. The CDR3 loop spans 15 amino acids. The DNA for the CDR3 is TGCGCCAGCAGCATCGGCGACAGGGCCGAGGCCCGAGAGTATTTT. Translating it yields CASSIGDRAEAREYF.

This clonotype was seen repeatedly, ten times or more. The genes are TRBV7-8 and TRBJ1-6; no reliable D call. V gave up 0 bases and J gave up 9 bases, with 12 bases separating them. The CDR3 is 15 amino acids. CDR1 is SGHVS, CDR2 FQNEAQ, per germline. CDR3 in DNA: TGTGCCAGCAGCTTAGCTTCGGGAACAAGTTCACCCCTCCACTTT. It encodes CASSLASGTSSPLHF.

The V and J genes are TRBV6-9 and TRBJ1-6; 9 nucleotides align to TRBD1. Trimming removed 4 bases from V and 6 bases from J; junction bases left unmatched: 4. The CDR3 is made up of 15 amino acids. The germline V gene encodes CDR1 MNHGY and CDR2 SVAAGI. The CDR3 loop reads CASSSTGGPNSPLHF. For the CDR3, the DNA is TGTGCCAGCAGTTCAACAGGGGGCCCTAATTCACCCCTCCACTTT.

This clonotype was seen at least ten times. The chain employs TRBV11-1 and TRBJ2-7; D is unresolved. The germline CDR1 and CDR2 sequences are SGHAT and FQDESV (reference sequence). V lost 0 bases and J lost 1, with 10 bases in between. This CDR3 region has 15 residues. The CDR3 loop reads CASSLAYERSYEQYF. The CDR3 nucleotides read TGTGCCAGCAGCTTAGCTTACGAGAGATCCTACGAGCAGTACTTC.

This clonotype has at least ten counts. The chain links TRBV9 to TRBJ2-4, with TRBD2 matching 12 bases. With V trimmed by 0 bases and J by 1 base, 8 bases remained unmatched. The CDR3 loop spans 19 amino acids. Germline lookup yields CDR1 SGDLS and CDR2 YYNGEE. This CDR3 is CASSVAPSGRGEAKNIQYF. The CDR3 DNA is TGTGCCAGCAGCGTAGCCCCTAGCGGGAGGGGAGAGGCCAAAAACATTCAGTACTTC.

The sample holds many counts of this clonotype. The chain recombines TRBV7-8 with TRBJ2-1, with D perhaps matching TRBD2 (7 bases). Between the trimmed V and J ends, which lost 5 bases and 5 bases, there was a span of 13 bases. This CDR3 is 14 amino acids long. Germline CDR1 SGHVS, CDR2 FQNEAQ. The CDR3 here is CASSPRGAHNEQFF. DNA for the CDR3: TGTGCCAGCAGCCCTCGGGGGGCCCACAATGAGCAGTTCTTC.

This clonotype has at least ten counts. The chain carries TRBV3-1 and TRBJ2-3, with 9 bases matching TRBD2. This CDR3 is 15 amino acids long. Per germline, CDR1 LGHDT and CDR2 YNNKEL (reference sequence). J was trimmed by 3 bases and V by 4 bases; bases with no gene match: 5. CDR3 sequence reads: CASSRTSAPTDTQYF. In DNA, the CDR3 is TGTGCCAGCAGCCGGACTAGCGCGCCTACAGATACGCAGTATTTT.

V and J are TRBV5-1 and TRBJ2-7; 9 nucleotides align to TRBD2. The CDR3 spans 15 residues. Germline trimming cut 7 bases from V and 4 bases from J; bases unmatched to any gene: 12. Germline CDR1 is SGHRS and CDR2 is YFSETQ. CDR3 sequence: CASGVAGGPAYEQYF. The CDR3 bases are TGCGCCAGCGGTGTGGCGGGGGGGCCGGCGTACGAGCAGTACTTC.

This clonotype was seen ten or more times. The chain uses TRBV3-1 and TRBJ1-2, with 10 bases matching TRBD1. This CDR3 has 14 amino acids. V lost 4 bases to trimming and J lost 4 bases; unmatched junction nucleotides: 3. Germline V lookup: CDR1 LGHDT, CDR2 YNNKEL (reference sequence). The CDR3 nucleotides are TGTGCCAGCAGCCCGACAGGGGGCGCCTATGGCTACACCTTC. This sequence encodes CASSPTGGAYGYTF.

This clonotype has at least ten counts. The chain has TRBV5-7 and TRBJ1-5; TRBD1 matches 10 bases. TRBV5-7 is recorded as an ORF, its role being uncertain. This CDR3 spans 16 amino acids. V gave up 4 bases and J gave up 2 bases; unmatched junction bases: 6. CDR3 protein: CASSRRQGAGNQPQHF. The DNA of the CDR3 is TGTGCCAGCAGCAGACGACAGGGGGCGGGCAATCAGCCCCAGCATTTT.

This clonotype was recorded many times. V is TRBV6-1 and J is TRBJ1-5; a possible D gene is TRBD1 (6 bases). Germline CDR1 MNHNS, CDR2 SASEGT. This CDR3 has 16 amino acids. Deletions cut 6 bases from V and 0 bases from J, with 15 bases between. This chain's CDR3 is CASRGKVRGSNQPQHF. The CDR3 coding sequence is TGTGCCAGCAGGGGAAAAGTCAGGGGTAGCAATCAGCCCCAGCATTTT.

The genes are TRBV28 and TRBJ2-5; D is unclear. Trimming removed 4 bases at V and 3 bases at J, with 12 bases between. The CDR3 sequence is 14 residues long. In germline, CDR1 is MDHEN, CDR2 SYDVKM. In DNA, the CDR3 is TGTGCCAGCAGTTCGCGTCAGTCTGAAGAGACCCAGTACTTC. As protein: CASSSRQSEETQYF.